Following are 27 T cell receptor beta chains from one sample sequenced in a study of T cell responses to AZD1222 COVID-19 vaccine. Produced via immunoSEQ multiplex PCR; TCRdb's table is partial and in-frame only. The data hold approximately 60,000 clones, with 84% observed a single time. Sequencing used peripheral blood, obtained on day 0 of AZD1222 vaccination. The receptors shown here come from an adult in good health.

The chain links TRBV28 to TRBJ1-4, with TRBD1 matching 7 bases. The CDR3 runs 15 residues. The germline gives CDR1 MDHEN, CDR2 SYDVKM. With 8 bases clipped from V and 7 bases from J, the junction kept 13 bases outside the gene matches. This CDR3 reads CASALGGGFSEKLFF. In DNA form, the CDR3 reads TGTGCCAGCGCCCTAGGGGGCGGGTTTAGTGAAAAACTGTTTTTT.

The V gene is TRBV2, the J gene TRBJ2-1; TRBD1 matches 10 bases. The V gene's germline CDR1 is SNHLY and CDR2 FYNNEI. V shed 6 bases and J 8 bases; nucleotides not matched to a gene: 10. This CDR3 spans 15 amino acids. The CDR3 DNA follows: TGTGCCAGCAGCTATGGGACAGGGGCCACGGATGAGCAGTTCTTC. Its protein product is CASSYGTGATDEQFF.

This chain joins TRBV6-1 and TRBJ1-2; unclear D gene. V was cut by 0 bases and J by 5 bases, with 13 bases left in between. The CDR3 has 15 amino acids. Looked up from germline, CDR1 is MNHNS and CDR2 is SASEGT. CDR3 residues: CASSEALGEAYGYTF. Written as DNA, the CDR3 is TGTGCCAGCAGTGAAGCGCTCGGAGAGGCGTATGGCTACACCTTC.

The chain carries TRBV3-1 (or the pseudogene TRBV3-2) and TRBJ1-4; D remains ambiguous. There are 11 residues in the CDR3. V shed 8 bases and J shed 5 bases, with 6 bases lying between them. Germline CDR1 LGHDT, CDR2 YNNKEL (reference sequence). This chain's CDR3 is CASLDNEKLFF. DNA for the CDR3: TGTGCCAGCCTGGACAATGAAAAACTGTTTTTT.

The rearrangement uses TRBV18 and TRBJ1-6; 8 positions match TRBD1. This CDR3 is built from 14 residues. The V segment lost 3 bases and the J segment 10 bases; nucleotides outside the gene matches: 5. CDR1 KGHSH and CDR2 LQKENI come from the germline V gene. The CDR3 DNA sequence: TGTGCCAGCTCACCCGACAGGGGTGCCTCACCCCTCCACTTT. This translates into CASSPDRGASPLHF.

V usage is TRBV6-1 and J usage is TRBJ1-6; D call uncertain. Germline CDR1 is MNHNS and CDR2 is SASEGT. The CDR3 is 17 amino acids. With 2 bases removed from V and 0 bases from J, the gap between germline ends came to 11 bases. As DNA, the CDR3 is TGTGCCAGCAGTGAATATGGATCGATCTCCTATAATTCACCCCTCCACTTT. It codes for CASSEYGSISYNSPLHF.

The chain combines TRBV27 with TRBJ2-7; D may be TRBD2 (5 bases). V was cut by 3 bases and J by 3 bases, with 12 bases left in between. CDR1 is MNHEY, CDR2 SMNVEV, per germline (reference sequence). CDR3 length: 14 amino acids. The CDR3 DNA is TGTGCCAGCAGTTTGCTTAGGGAGAGCTACGAGCAGTACTTC. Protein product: CASSLLRESYEQYF.

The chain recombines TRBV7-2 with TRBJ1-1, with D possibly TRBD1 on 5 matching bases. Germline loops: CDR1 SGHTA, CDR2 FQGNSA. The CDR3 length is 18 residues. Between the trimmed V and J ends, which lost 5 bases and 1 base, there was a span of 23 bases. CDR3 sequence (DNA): TGTGCCAGCAGCAACCTCTTGGGATTGGGACGTTGGAACACTGAAGCTTTCTTT. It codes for CASSNLLGLGRWNTEAFF.

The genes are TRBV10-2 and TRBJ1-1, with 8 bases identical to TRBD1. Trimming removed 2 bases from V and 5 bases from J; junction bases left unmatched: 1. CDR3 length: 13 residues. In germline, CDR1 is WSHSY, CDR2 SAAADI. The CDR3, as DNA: TGCGCCAGCAGTGAGACAGGGGGAACTGAAGCTTTCTTT. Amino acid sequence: CASSETGGTEAFF.

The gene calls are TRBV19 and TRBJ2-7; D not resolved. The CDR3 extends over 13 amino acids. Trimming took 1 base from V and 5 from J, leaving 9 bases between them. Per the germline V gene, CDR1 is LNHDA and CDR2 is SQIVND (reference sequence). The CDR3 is CASSIASFNEQYF. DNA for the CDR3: TGTGCCAGTAGTATAGCCAGTTTTAACGAGCAGTACTTC.

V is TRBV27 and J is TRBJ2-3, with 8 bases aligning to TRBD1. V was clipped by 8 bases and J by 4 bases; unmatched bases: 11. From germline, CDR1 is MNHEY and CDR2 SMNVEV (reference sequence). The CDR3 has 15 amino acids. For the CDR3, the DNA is TGTGCCAGCCGTCAAACAGGGGGATGGGCAGATACGCAGTATTTT. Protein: CASRQTGGWADTQYF.

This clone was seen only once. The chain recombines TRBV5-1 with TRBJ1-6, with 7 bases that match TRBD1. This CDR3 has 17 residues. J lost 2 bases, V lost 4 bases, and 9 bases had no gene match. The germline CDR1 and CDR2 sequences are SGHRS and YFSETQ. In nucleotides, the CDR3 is TGCGCCAGCAGCCCCGCACAGGGGTTAACCTATAATTCACCCCTCCACTTT. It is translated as CASSPAQGLTYNSPLHF.

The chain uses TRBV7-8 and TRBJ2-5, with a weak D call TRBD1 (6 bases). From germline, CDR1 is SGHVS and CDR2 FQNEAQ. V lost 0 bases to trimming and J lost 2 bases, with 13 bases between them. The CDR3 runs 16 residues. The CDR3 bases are TGTGCCAGCAGCTTAGCTACAGGGCCTTCGCAAGAGACCCAGTACTTC. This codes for CASSLATGPSQETQYF.

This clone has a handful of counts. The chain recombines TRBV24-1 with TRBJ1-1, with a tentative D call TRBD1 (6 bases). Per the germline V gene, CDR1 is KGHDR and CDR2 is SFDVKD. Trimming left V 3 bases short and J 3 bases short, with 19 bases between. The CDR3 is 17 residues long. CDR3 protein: CATSDTTRGVLDTEAFF. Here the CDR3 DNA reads TGTGCCACCAGTGATACAACAAGGGGGGTATTGGACACTGAAGCTTTCTTT.

CDR3 DNA: TGTGCCAGTGGTCCTGATCGCGGGAGAGAGGGCTATGGCTACACCTTC. Encoded protein: CASGPDRGREGYGYTF. This sequence joins TRBV19 and TRBJ1-2; unclear D gene. The germline V gene has CDR1 LNHDA and CDR2 SQIVND (reference sequence). Trimming removed 8 bases at V and 4 bases at J, with 23 bases between. CDR3 size: 16 residues.

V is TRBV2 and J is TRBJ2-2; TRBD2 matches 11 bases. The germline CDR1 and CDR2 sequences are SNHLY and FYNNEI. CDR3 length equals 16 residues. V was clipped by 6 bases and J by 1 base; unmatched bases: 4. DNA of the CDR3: TGTGCCAGCAGGACCGGACTAGCGGGGAACACCGGGGAGCTGTTTTTT. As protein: CASRTGLAGNTGELFF.

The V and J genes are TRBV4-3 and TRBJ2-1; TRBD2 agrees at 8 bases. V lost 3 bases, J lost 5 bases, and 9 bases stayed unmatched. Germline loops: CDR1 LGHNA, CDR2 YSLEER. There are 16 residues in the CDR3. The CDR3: CASSHQRAGDNNEQFF. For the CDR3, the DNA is TGCGCCAGCAGCCATCAGCGAGCGGGGGACAACAATGAGCAGTTCTTC.

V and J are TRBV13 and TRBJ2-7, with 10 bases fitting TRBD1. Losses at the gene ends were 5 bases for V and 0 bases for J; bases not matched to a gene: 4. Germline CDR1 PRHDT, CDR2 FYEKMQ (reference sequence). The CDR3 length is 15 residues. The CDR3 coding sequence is TGTGCCAGCAGCCTGGGACAGGGGCCCTCCTACGAGCAGTACTTC. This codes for CASSLGQGPSYEQYF.

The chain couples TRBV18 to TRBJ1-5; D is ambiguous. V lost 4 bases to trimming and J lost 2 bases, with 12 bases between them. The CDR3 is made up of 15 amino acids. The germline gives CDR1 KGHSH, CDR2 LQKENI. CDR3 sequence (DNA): TGTGCCAGCTCACTTTCGCAATTTGGCAATCAGCCCCAGCATTTT. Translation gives CASSLSQFGNQPQHF.

The CDR3 protein is CASLDTDSTEQFF. CDR3 nucleotide sequence: TGTGCCAGCCTAGACACGGACAGCACGGAGCAGTTCTTC. This sequence joins TRBV7-9 and TRBJ2-1; tentatively, D is TRBD1 (6 bases). Germline CDR1 reads SEHNR; CDR2 reads FQNEAQ (reference sequence). The CDR3 contains 13 residues. The V end lost 8 bases, the J end lost 10 bases, and 18 bases lay between the germline ends.

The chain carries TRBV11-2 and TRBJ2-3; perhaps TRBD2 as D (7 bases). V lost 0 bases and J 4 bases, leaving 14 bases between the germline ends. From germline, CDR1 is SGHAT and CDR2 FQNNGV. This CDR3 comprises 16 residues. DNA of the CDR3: TGTGCCAGCAGCTTAGAGGGGGGGGCCGGGCCAGATACGCAGTATTTT. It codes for CASSLEGGAGPDTQYF.

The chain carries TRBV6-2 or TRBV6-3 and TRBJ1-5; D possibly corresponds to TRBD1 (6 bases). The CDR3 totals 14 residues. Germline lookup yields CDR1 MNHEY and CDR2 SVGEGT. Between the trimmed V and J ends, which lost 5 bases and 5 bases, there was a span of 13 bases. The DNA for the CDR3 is TGTGCCAGCAGTCCCCGGGACAACCATCAGCCCCAGCATTTT. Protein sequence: CASSPRDNHQPQHF.

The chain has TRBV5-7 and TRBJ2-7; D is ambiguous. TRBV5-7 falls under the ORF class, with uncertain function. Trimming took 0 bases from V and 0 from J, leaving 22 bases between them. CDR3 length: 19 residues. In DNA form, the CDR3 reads TGTGCCAGCAGCTTGGAGTCAGTGGGGAACAAGTGGGACTCCTACGAGCAGTACTTC. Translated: CASSLESVGNKWDSYEQYF.

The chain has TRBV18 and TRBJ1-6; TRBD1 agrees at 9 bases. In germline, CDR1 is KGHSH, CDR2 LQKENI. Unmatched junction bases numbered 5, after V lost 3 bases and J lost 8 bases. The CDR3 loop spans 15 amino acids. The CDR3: CASSPTGGRDSPLHF. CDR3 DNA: TGTGCCAGCTCACCTACAGGGGGCAGGGATTCACCCCTCCACTTT.

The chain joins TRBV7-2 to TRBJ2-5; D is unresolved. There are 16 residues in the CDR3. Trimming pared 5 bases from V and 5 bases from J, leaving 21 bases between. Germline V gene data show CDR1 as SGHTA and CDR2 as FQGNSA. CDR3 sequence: CASSPSGYLGTETQYF. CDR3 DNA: TGTGCCAGCAGCCCGTCGGGCTACCTGGGAACGGAGACCCAGTACTTC.

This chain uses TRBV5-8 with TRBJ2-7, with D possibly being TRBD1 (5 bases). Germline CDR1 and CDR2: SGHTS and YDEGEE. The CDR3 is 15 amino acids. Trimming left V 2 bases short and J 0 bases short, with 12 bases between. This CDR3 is CASSLQVLSSYEQYF. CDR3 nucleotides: TGTGCCAGCAGCTTACAGGTATTAAGCTCCTACGAGCAGTACTTC.

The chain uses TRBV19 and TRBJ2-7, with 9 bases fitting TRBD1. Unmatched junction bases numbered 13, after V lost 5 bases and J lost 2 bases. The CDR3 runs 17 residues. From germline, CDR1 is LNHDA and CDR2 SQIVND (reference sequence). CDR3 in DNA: TGTGCCAGTAGTCCCCGGACAGGGGAAGGGGTACCCTACGAGCAGTACTTC. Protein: CASSPRTGEGVPYEQYF. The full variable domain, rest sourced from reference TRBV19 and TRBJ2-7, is DGGITQSPKYLFRKEGQNVTLSCEQNLNHDAMYWYRQDPGQGLRLIYYSQIVNDFQKGDIAEGYSVSREKKESFPLTVTSAQKNPTAFYLCASSPRTGEGVPYEQYFGPGTRLTVT.